Listed below are T cell receptor beta chains from one sample, sequenced in a study of T cell responses to AZD1222 COVID-19 vaccine. TCRdb's copy holds only in-frame clones and misses some; the assay was immunoSEQ multiplex PCR. This sample has 150,000 to 200,000 clones, with roughly 93% found just once. This material consisted of peripheral blood, taken on day 0 of AZD1222 vaccination. The origin of the receptors is an adult in good health. Each CDR3 is given with its conserved first and last residue. D genes are given only for firm matches. Not every row has a clone size; where given, it reads once, few, many or a size class.

v_gene | d_gene | abundance | CDR3aa
TRBV5-4 | . | . | CASSLAGSGDQYF
TRBV11-3 | . | once | CASSLEGGYNEQFF
TRBV11-3 | . | once | CASSSGRSSYNEQFF
TRBV7-9 | TRBD1 | . | CASSLGQGYGYTF
TRBV4-1 | . | . | CASSQPGGSNQPQHF
TRBV27 | . | . | CASSFDTSAGELFF
TRBV19 | . | . | CASSMAPRSSYNEQFF
TRBV12-5 | TRBD1 | . | CASGLYPGQGRNEKLFF
TRBV29-1 | . | . | CSVEGRDLYGYTF
TRBV5-1 | . | . | CATSEGVEGSGYTF
TRBV19 | . | . | CASSIARGRANTEAFF
TRBV5-1 | TRBD1 | . | CASSPGTGSGQPQHF
TRBV30 | TRBD1 | . | CTWATGITDTQYF
TRBV19 | . | . | CASSIRVEQPQHF
TRBV14 | . | . | CASSQWGSNEQFF
TRBV9 | . | . | CASSTHRAGNEKLFF
TRBV12-5 | . | . | CASGGGDGPYEQYF
TRBV5-4 | TRBD2 | few | CASSLEGGDYEQYF
TRBV5-1 | TRBD1 | . | CASSKNGQGGSGELFF
TRBV30 | . | . | CAWTQGFYGYTF
TRBV5-8 | TRBD2 | . | CASSFPGLATYEQYF
TRBV10-3 | TRBD1 | . | CAIRPLGGQGIIF
TRBV5-1 | TRBD2 | . | CASSLQSGGNTDTQYF
TRBV3-1/TRBV3-2 | TRBD1 | . | CASSRDRGMNSPLHF
TRBV2 | . | . | CASSLDRQATRNSPLHF
TRBV29-1 | TRBD1 | once | CSGRDSGPNTEAFF
TRBV3-1/TRBV3-2 | . | once | CASSPAGTVSSYEQYF
TRBV12-3/TRBV12-4 | . | . | CASSLPGETQYF
TRBV5-1 | . | few | CASRPWATNYGYTF
TRBV9 | . | . | CASSAYLDSYGYTF
TRBV2 | . | medium-sized | CASQGHTKPYEQYF
TRBV5-1 | TRBD1 | . | CASSNGRTGGETQYF
TRBV19 | . | . | CASSIPGAPQNTEAFF
TRBV18 | . | once | CASSQGVDNEQFF
TRBV3-1/TRBV3-2 | TRBD2 | . | CASSRGGVGELFF
TRBV9 | TRBD1 | . | CASSLTGSNQPQHF
TRBV11-3 | TRBD2 | . | CASSPGTSGHEQFF
TRBV3-1/TRBV3-2 | TRBD2 | . | CASSLAGTPEIQYF
TRBV4-1 | . | few | CASRERIITGELFF
TRBV30 | . | . | CAWRPLGETQYF
TRBV5-1 | . | . | CASSYHRDGTEAFF
TRBV12-3/TRBV12-4 | . | . | CASSFVNTQYF
TRBV27 | TRBD1 | . | CASSLRQGSPNSPLHF
TRBV5-1 | TRBD2 | . | CASSLGPTSSVLGNEQFF
TRBV5-1 | . | . | CASSLEPAGNTIYF
TRBV3-1/TRBV3-2 | . | . | CASSSGPGPYGYTF
TRBV18 | . | . | CASSPNLQPLTGELFF
TRBV18 | . | . | CASSPGGSSYEQYF
TRBV6-5 | . | . | CASSYFIPPYGYTF
TRBV6-6 | TRBD2 | . | CASSYSKTSGDTQYF
TRBV11-2 | . | . | CASSLDDTEAFF
TRBV4-1 | . | . | CASSPPGRRYEQYF
TRBV4-2 | TRBD2 | once | CASSPELAGVTGELFF